This T cell receptor beta chain emerged from a study of CD8 T cells in ankylosing spondylitis. Worth noting for this clonotype: What it binds is unknown.

It was by quantitative 5'-RACE with molecular barcodes that TCR beta libraries were made. TCRdb analysed the 5' RACE reads with MiXCR anew, one entry per CDR3 protein. The sample carries some 800,000 distinct CDR3 sequences, approximately 12% recorded once. General observations from the study: Both synovial fluid and blood in reactive arthritis had previously been reported to carry some motif variants. A TCR beta motif of 7 or 8 highly homologous variants appeared characteristic of ankylosing spondylitis blood.

This CDR3 has 14 residues. CDR1 is SGHTA and CDR2 is FQGNSA in the germline V gene. After removal of 5 bases from V and 5 bases from J, the junction contained 4 bases not matched to a gene. Sequencing was done on a sample of blood, either unsorted or a sorted T cell fraction (not recorded which). The receptor's source is a male donor with ankylosing spondylitis. This rearrangement joins TRBV7-2 to TRBJ1-3, with 9 bases matching TRBD1. Here the CDR3 reads CASSVGQGRNTIYF. The DNA of the CDR3 is TGTGCCAGCAGCGTCGGACAGGGGAGAAACACCATATATTTT. The full variable domain, completed using reference TRBV7-2 and TRBJ1-3, is GAGVSQSPSNKVTEKGKDVELRCDPISGHTALYWYRQSLGQGLEFLIYFQGNSAPDKSGLPSDRFSAERTGGSVSTLTIQRTQQEDSAVYLCASSVGQGRNTIYFGEGSWLTVV.